This TCR beta chain is drawn from a study of a mutant IDH1 vaccine in newly diagnosed glioma. Study-wide context: The patients were given eight vaccinations, one each in weeks 1, 3, 5, 7, 11, 15, 19 and 23. Vaccinations were initiated 4-6 weeks following radiotherapy alone, or were given together with temozolomide cycles.

The CDR3 has 14 amino acids. V shed 2 bases and J 4 bases; nucleotides not matched to a gene: 1. Germline V gene sequence: CDR1 SGHRS, CDR2 YFSETQ. Concerning this clone: Its specificity is unknown.

Some clones are missing from TCRdb's copy, which holds only in-frame ones; the method was immunoSEQ multiplex PCR. The sample shows approximately 60,000 clones, about 87% of them seen only once. The time point is: week 5, during vaccination. Each vaccine dose was 300 ug of mutant IDH1 20-mer peptide, with topical imiquimod. The donors had new WHO grade 3 or 4 astrocytomas; these were IDH1-mutant and ATRX-lost. This receptor was obtained from a woman aged 40 to 50 with glioma. The sequences come from PBMCs, collected from a glioma patient whose treatment included an IDH1 peptide vaccine. The chain has TRBV5-1 and TRBJ2-1; 9 bases line up with TRBD1. The CDR3 protein is CASSFGTGYNEQFF. CDR3 coding DNA: TGCGCCAGCAGCTTTGGGACAGGGTACAATGAGCAGTTCTTC.